This T cell receptor beta chain was recorded in a study of human T cells and chemical hapten exposure (dated by TCRdb to the early 2020s). Regarding the study in general: For sensitization, 2% DPC in acetone was applied to a 2 cm by 2 cm area of upper inner arm skin. Throughout the study period of about 22 weeks, patients also received therapeutic DPC doses to the scalp every week. Patch testing was done on the upper back using Finn chambers containing 0.01% DPC, and results were scored after 6 days according to International Contact Dermatitis Research Group standards. Most of the patients in the cohort were female, and the cohort covered alopecia areata with under or over 50% scalp involvement, alopecia totalis and alopecia universalis. Libraries were combined into a pool for sequencing, and differences in TCR yield between samples came mainly from small differences in library volumes within the pool. The study tracked peripheral blood TCR repertoire changes in vivo during primary and secondary sensitization to the hapten diphenylcyclopropenone (DPC) in alopecia patients. Blood samples were taken from patients before sensitization (week 0) and at 2, 6 and about 24 weeks after DPC sensitization. Blood for TCR sequencing was provided by twenty-nine alopecia patients at one to four time points (pre-sensitization, 2, 6 and 24 weeks). Findings and caveats that apply to the study as a whole: A positive correlation was found between the number of PT1 expanded TCRs and patch test score, with significance reached at thresholds 8, 16 and 32 but not 4. DPC sensitization did not change how many TCRs were above 1 in 1000 frequency, and no evidence was found of alterations in global repertoire structure. Repeated subsampling changed both the strength of the expansion versus patch-test correlation and the threshold at which the correlation became significant. Compared with pre-sensitization or healthy control sets, expanded TCRs formed significantly more large CDR3 similarity clusters, which is consistent with antigen-driven responses. Because all patients had alopecia, a presumed autoimmune disease, the immune response of the patients might differ from that of healthy individuals.

For this clonotype: Its cognate antigen has yet to be identified. Base-call qualities are not available, and no considerably larger clone is one nucleotide away.

Measured from the cysteine to the phenylalanine, the CDR3 is 16 residues long. Here the CDR3 DNA is all that survives: 48 bases in frame from base 1. Looking up the germline V gene yields CDR1 MNHEY and CDR2 SVGEGT. V trim: 0 bases; J trim: 4 bases; unmatched bases: 5. The library was obtained by RACE. This sample was sequenced with a NextSeq 500. During library preparation, unique molecular identifiers were attached to individual cDNA molecules so that TCRs could be counted quantitatively and reproducibly. Each blood RNA sample was used to sequence both TCR alpha and TCR beta chains. In the paper's pipeline: Samples had a median of approximately 96,000 TCRs, with a range from roughly 20,000 to 700,000. V, J and CDR3 annotation of the TCR reads was performed with the Decombinator software suite. For PS versus PT1 abundance plots, all samples were subsampled to the same number of TCRs (28,000). Expanded TCRs were defined as absent before sensitization and observed at least eight times at the 2-week time point. In-frame beta chains were kept once TCRdb had trimmed the public reads at Q25 with fastp and called clones with MiXCR. Under each unique CDR3 protein, matching rows form one entry showing the most common genes and DNA. The V and J calls follow TCRdb's processing rather than the paper's. The sample table shows some 90,000 distinct CDR3 sequences, and about 8.5% are seen once. The ten largest clones take up 2.5% to 3% of the sample.

The label giving this sample's time point can be read as: pre-sensitization, week 0. This sample's treatment or condition label indicates: therapeutic diphenylcyclopropenone sensitization with weekly scalp DPC. At each patch-test visit, blood was drawn before the patch test was applied. Patients were eligible if aged 18 to 70, diagnosed with alopecia and judged suitable for DPC therapy, and pregnant patients were excluded. Unfractionated whole blood was collected in Tempus Blood RNA tubes, and total RNA was extracted from that blood. This receptor chain uses TRBV6-2 or TRBV6-3 and TRBJ2-2; TRBD1 agrees with 7 junctional bases. This clonotype was sampled from a man aged 40-49 years with alopecia areata. Some clones in this sample may be carry-over from other donors' samples. The sequencing used whole blood, collected in connection with sensitization to the hapten diphenylcyclopropenone (DPC). CDR3 region: CASSYSGQQITGELFF. The DNA reads as follows: TGTGCCAGCAGTTACTCGGGACAGCAGATCACCGGGGAGCTGTTTTTT.